Sequencing of this TCR beta chain was carried out in a study of T cell clonality in common variable immunodeficiency (dated by TCRdb to between 2015 and 2016). CDR1 is given as SGHRS and CDR2 as YFSETQ, both from the germline V gene. Its CDR3 holds 17 amino acids, cysteine through phenylalanine. Only the CDR3 bases that were read are kept: 42 of them, in frame from base 1. Ends trimmed: V by 0 bases, J by 0 bases; bases unmatched to a gene: 2. On the study overall, not on this receptor specifically: Fewer deletions and N-nucleotide insertions were reportedly observed in CVID TCRbeta sequences, and highly modified clones with 13 or more V deletions were reportedly absent from CVID TCRbeta sequences. Increased TCRbeta clonality was found in CVID subjects compared with healthy controls (t-test p = 0.018), with the increase being most characteristic of about a third of subjects. Healthy controls shared more TCRbeta clones with each other than CVID subjects shared among themselves (p < 0.0001). Despite equal DNA input, controls averaged approximately 88,000 unique sequences per sample versus about 31,547 in CVID samples. Correlations between repertoire features and clinical complications were limited by patient heterogeneity within the CVID cohort. According to the authors, finding the cause of the higher clonality in CVID would require sequencing the repertoires of T cell subpopulations.

Turning to this clone: Its specific antigen is unknown. The CDR3 extends 3 residues past the end of the read, so its final part is completed from the germline J gene.

Most of the CVID patients and most of the healthy controls were of Caucasian heritage. Heparinized peripheral whole blood samples of about 4.5 to 8 ml were collected from each donor. Genomic DNA from adults with common variable immune deficiency (CVID) and from healthy adult controls was the source for sequencing TCRbeta CDR3 repertoires. The control group was made up of about 22 healthy adult volunteers (about 10 male and approximately twelve female) whose ages ranged from about 20 to 66 years, with a mean age of approximately 31. Diluted blood was subjected to density centrifugation over Hypaque 1077 or Ficoll-Paque for isolation of peripheral blood mononuclear cells. Unsorted mononuclear cells served as the source of genomic DNA, which was extracted either by Qiagen column purification or by a centrifugation-based method. For sequencing input, CVID and control samples contributed equivalent amounts of genomic DNA. For every sample, a 60 bp segment covering the rearranged TCRbeta CDR3 region was amplified and then sequenced. The immunoSEQ assay, a bias-corrected multiplex PCR with high-throughput sequencing, was employed for TCRbeta amplification. Per the source publication's procedure: Every unique nucleotide sequence was considered a clone and was annotated with V, D and J genes, copy number and frequency. Sequences were labeled productive if in frame, and non-productive if out of frame or containing stop codons. Clonality was calculated from Shannon's entropy as previously described. The predicted amino acid sequences of productive clones were used to derive the mean CDR3 Kyte-Doolittle hydropathy. Hierarchical clustering of scaled V gene usage was performed with the R hclust function using Manhattan distance and complete linkage. Sharing of clones by CDR3 amino acid sequence was evaluated by resampling 12 repertoires per group over 100 rounds. Repertoires were searched for approximately 70 published EBV-specific and fewer than 300 published CMV-specific TCRbeta sequences. Two CVID samples that yielded fewer than 10,000 sequences were excluded from the analysis, so 42 CVID repertoires were retained. As stored in TCRdb, this immuneACCESS dataset retains in-frame rearrangements with V and J assigned. A fraction of the clones does not appear; measured against another copy, unresolved V genes explain less than half of the discrepancy, and the remainder lacks a known reason. D and trimming come from the DNA, and the V and J calls and clone size come from that table. The sample features 45,000 to 60,000 clones, and none is a singleton. Approximately 6.3% of the sample is held by the ten biggest clonotypes.

Here the chain combines TRBV5-1 and TRBJ2-1, with 11 bases matching TRBD2. This receptor was identified in a person aged 18 to 70 in good health. Source material: peripheral blood mononuclear cells. The CDR3 reads as follows: CASSLASGGTSYNEQFF. The CDR3 DNA, read in part, is TGCGCCAGCAGCTTGGCTAGCGGGGGGACCTCCTACAATGAG.